Listed here are 18 T cell receptor beta chains from one sample, sequenced in a study of OX40 agonist ivuxolimab in advanced cancers. Sequencing was performed with immunoSEQ multiplex PCR; in TCRdb, only in-frame clones are kept and a portion is missing. Of around 53,000 clones listed, 84% are singletons. The sequencing used CD4+ or CD8+ T cells sorted from blood, collected in a trial of the OX40 agonist ivuxolimab. Receptor source: an adult with an advanced solid tumor such as melanoma, head and neck, liver or kidney cancer.

V gene TRBV2 combines with J gene TRBJ1-2, with D perhaps matching TRBD1 (5 bases). This CDR3 region has 13 residues. Germline V gene sequence: CDR1 SNHLY, CDR2 FYNNEI. Deletions cut 5 bases from V and 3 bases from J, with 10 bases between. The CDR3 protein is CASSFGRDYGYTF. The CDR3 DNA is TGTGCCAGCAGTTTTGGCAGGGACTATGGCTACACCTTC.

This clone appeared once. The V call is TRBV7-3, the J call TRBJ1-1; D not resolved. Between the trimmed V and J ends, which lost 2 bases and 1 base, there was a span of 5 bases. The germline V gene has CDR1 SGHTA and CDR2 FQGTGA. The CDR3 sequence is 13 residues long. The DNA for the CDR3 is TGTGCCAGCAGCTTATCAGGGAACACTGAAGCTTTCTTT. Amino acids: CASSLSGNTEAFF.

The chain uses TRBV2 and TRBJ2-5; no reliable D call. Germline V gene sequence: CDR1 SNHLY, CDR2 FYNNEI. V lost 5 bases, J lost 2 bases, and 6 bases lay in between. The CDR3 contains 12 residues. The CDR3 bases are TGTGCCAGCAGTATCCTACAAGAGACCCAGTACTTC. Translation gives CASSILQETQYF.

The genes are TRBV11-1 and TRBJ2-7; either TRBD1 or TRBD2 may fit D (6 bases each). Germline CDR1 and CDR2: SGHAT and FQDESV (reference sequence). V lost 6 bases to trimming and J lost 4 bases, with 13 bases between them. The CDR3 has 13 amino acids. CDR3 sequence (DNA): TGTGCCAGCAGGAGGGGGGCTACATACGAGCAGTACTTC. It is translated as CASRRGATYEQYF.

The chain has TRBV2 and TRBJ2-3, with a tentative D call TRBD1 (6 bases). V was pared by 3 bases and J by 1 base, with 11 bases between. Germline V lookup: CDR1 SNHLY, CDR2 FYNNEI. The CDR3 is 15 residues long. Here the CDR3 DNA reads TGTGCCAGCAGTGACAGGGGAACCCGCACAGATACGCAGTATTTT. Protein sequence: CASSDRGTRTDTQYF.

This chain links TRBV18 with TRBJ1-4, with D perhaps TRBD1 (5 bases). Trimming left V 3 bases short and J 8 bases short, with 10 bases between. Germline CDR1 is KGHSH and CDR2 is LQKENI. This CDR3 region has 13 residues. CDR3 region: CASSPGRREKLFF. In nucleotides, the CDR3 is TGTGCCAGCTCACCGGGACGGCGCGAAAAACTGTTTTTT.

The CDR3 is CASSLERSSLPRDTQYF. The CDR3 nucleotides read TGTGCCAGCAGCTTAGAAAGGAGCAGTTTACCTCGGGATACGCAGTATTTT. The chain joins TRBV7-2 to TRBJ2-3; no firm D call. Germline loops: CDR1 SGHTA, CDR2 FQGNSA. The CDR3 runs to 17 residues. V was trimmed by 1 base and J by 6 bases, leaving 20 bases between them. Using reference TRBV7-2 and TRBJ2-3 for the parts outside the CDR3, the full variable domain is GAGVSQSPSNKVTEKGKDVELRCDPISGHTALYWYRQSLGQGLEFLIYFQGNSAPDKSGLPSDRFSAERTGGSVSTLTIQRTQQEDSAVYLCASSLERSSLPRDTQYFGPGTRLTVL.

This chain joins TRBV7-3 and TRBJ2-3, with 9 bases identical to TRBD2. The V gene's germline CDR1 is SGHTA and CDR2 FQGTGA. The CDR3 covers 16 residues. V lost 5 bases and J lost 2; bases outside the gene matches: 8. CDR3 amino acids: CASSPRIAGDTDTQYF. The CDR3, as DNA: TGTGCCAGCAGCCCCCGTATAGCGGGGGACACAGATACGCAGTATTTT.

This rearrangement joins TRBV5-1 to TRBJ1-3; D gene uncertain. Germline loops: CDR1 SGHRS, CDR2 YFSETQ. CDR3 length: 14 residues. Trimming took off 6 bases at V and 1 base at J, with 11 bases between the two ends. CDR3 in amino acids: CASMAGSSGNTIYF. CDR3 coding DNA: TGCGCCAGCATGGCAGGTTCTTCTGGAAACACCATATATTTT.

As to this clone: In the same sample, other DNA sequences code for this CDR3. The V call is TRBV5-6, the J call TRBJ1-1; D is possibly TRBD1 (5 bases). The CDR3 is made up of 17 amino acids. The V end was cut by 3 bases, the J end by 6 bases, with 24 bases between. From germline, CDR1 is SGHDT and CDR2 YYEEEE. In DNA form, the CDR3 reads TGTGCCAGCAGCTCGGGTCCGTACGGGACGGCTAGGGCTGAAGCTTTCTTT. It codes for CASSSGPYGTARAEAFF. The whole variable domain, remainder taken from reference TRBV5-6 and TRBJ1-1, is DAGVTQSPTHLIKTRGQQVTLRCSPKSGHDTVSWYQQALGQGPQFIFQYYEEEERQRGNFPDRFSGHQFPNYSSELNVNALLLGDSALYLCASSSGPYGTARAEAFFGQGTRLTVV.

The rearrangement joins TRBV13 to TRBJ2-3, with 10 bases that match TRBD2. Germline trimming cut 5 bases from V and 3 bases from J; bases unmatched to any gene: 5. This CDR3 has 15 amino acids. CDR1 PRHDT and CDR2 FYEKMQ come from the germline V gene (reference sequence). CDR3 region: CASSIPLAGTDTQYF. CDR3 DNA: TGTGCCAGCAGCATACCACTAGCGGGGACAGATACGCAGTATTTT.

This chain links TRBV5-4 with TRBJ1-1, with D uncertain. Germline values: CDR1 SGHNT, CDR2 YYREEE (reference sequence). This CDR3 spans 14 amino acids. Trimming left V 1 base short and J 1 base short, with 8 bases between. The CDR3 is CASSLPRSNTEAFF. The CDR3 DNA reads TGTGCCAGCAGCTTGCCACGGTCGAACACTGAAGCTTTCTTT.

The chain carries TRBV29-1 and TRBJ2-3; 11 nucleotides line up with TRBD2. The CDR3 sequence is 14 residues long. Germline loops: CDR1 SQVTM, CDR2 ANQGSEA. Trimming removed 5 bases from V and 5 bases from J; junction bases left unmatched: 6. The CDR3 nucleotides are TGCAGCGTTAAGGAACTAGCGGGAGAAGATACGCAGTATTTT. Encoded protein: CSVKELAGEDTQYF.

The rearrangement links TRBV28 to TRBJ2-4; possibly TRBD1 or TRBD2 for D (6 bases each). V lost 6 bases, J lost 5 bases, and 11 bases lay in between. The CDR3 consists of 13 residues. CDR1 and CDR2 (germline): MDHEN, SYDVKM. DNA for the CDR3: TGTGCCAGCAGCCTGGGGGGCGAAAACATTCAGTACTTC. This gives the protein CASSLGGENIQYF.

The genes are TRBV28 and TRBJ1-5; a possible D gene is TRBD1 (5 bases). The CDR3 has 18 residues. The V end was cut by 6 bases, the J end by 0 bases, with 21 bases between. Germline V gene sequence: CDR1 MDHEN, CDR2 SYDVKM. In DNA, the CDR3 is TGTGCCAGCAGCCACTGGGGGGGTCTAAACGATAGCAATCAGCCCCAGCATTTT. Its protein product is CASSHWGGLNDSNQPQHF.

The chain combines TRBV9 with TRBJ2-1; perhaps TRBD2 as D (5 bases). This CDR3 region has 16 residues. V was cut by 3 bases and J by 9 bases, with 22 bases left in between. Germline V CDR1 and CDR2: SGDLS, YYNGEE. DNA for the CDR3: TGTGCCAGCAGCGCGAGGTGGGAAGCCACCGGAGGTGAGCAGTTCTTC. This encodes CASSARWEATGGEQFF.

The rearrangement links TRBV27 to TRBJ1-6; TRBD1 is a possible D gene (6 bases). The V and J ends lost 3 bases and 3 bases respectively, with 18 bases between them. The CDR3 runs 18 residues. Germline CDR1 is MNHEY and CDR2 is SMNVEV (reference sequence). The CDR3 bases are TGTGCCAGCAGTTTTCGAGTCAGGGGCGACAACTATAATTCACCCCTCCACTTT. Protein product: CASSFRVRGDNYNSPLHF.

The V gene is TRBV4-1, the J gene TRBJ2-1; D unclear. The germline V gene has CDR1 MGHRA and CDR2 YSYEKL. The V end was cut by 1 base, the J end by 1 base, with 17 bases between. The CDR3 is 18 residues long. CDR3 DNA sequence: TGCGCCAGCAGCCAAGTCGACTTAGGATTTGTTTCCTACAATGAGCAGTTCTTC. It codes for CASSQVDLGFVSYNEQFF.